A selection of T cell receptor beta chains follows, all from one sample in a study of OX40 agonist ivuxolimab in advanced cancers. Only in-frame clones appear in the TCRdb table, and some are missing; sequencing was by immunoSEQ multiplex PCR. The profile shows approximately 58,000 clones, more than 70% of them singletons. Sequenced here: CD4+ or CD8+ T cells sorted from blood, sampled in a trial of the OX40 agonist ivuxolimab. Every receptor here comes from an adult with an advanced solid tumor such as melanoma, head and neck, liver or kidney cancer. Both conserved end residues are part of each CDR3. Fields, in order: V gene, J gene, clone size, D gene, CDR3 DNA, CDR3 protein. D genes are given only for firm matches. Clone size appears in some rows only: once, few, many, or a class for an expanded clone.

v_gene: TRBV2; j_gene: TRBJ1-2; abundance: few; d_gene: .; CDR3nt: TGTGCCAGCAGTGAAAATAAGGGGTTAGGGGGCTACACCTTC; CDR3aa: CASSENKGLGGYTF
v_gene: TRBV5-1; j_gene: TRBJ2-3; abundance: .; d_gene: TRBD2; CDR3nt: TGCGCCAGCAGCTTGGGCCTGCAGCGGGAGCGGAGAGATACGCAGTATTTT; CDR3aa: CASSLGLQRERRDTQYF
v_gene: TRBV5-1; j_gene: TRBJ1-2; abundance: once; d_gene: .; CDR3nt: TGCGCCAGCAGCTTGGTGGGCAGGACCCATGGCTACACCTTC; CDR3aa: CASSLVGRTHGYTF
v_gene: TRBV7-2; j_gene: TRBJ1-6; abundance: .; d_gene: .; CDR3nt: TGTGCCAGCAGCGCCAGCGGGGGGGTTTCACCCCTCCACTTT; CDR3aa: CASSASGGVSPLHF
v_gene: TRBV9; j_gene: TRBJ2-2; abundance: .; d_gene: TRBD2; CDR3nt: TGTGCCAGCAGCCTGGGACTAGCGGGGGGCCGGAACACCGGGGAGCTGTTTTTT; CDR3aa: CASSLGLAGGRNTGELFF
v_gene: TRBV30; j_gene: TRBJ1-5; abundance: few; d_gene: .; CDR3nt: TGTGCCTGGAGTGCAGGAGCAACGACCCAGCATTTT; CDR3aa: CAWSAGATTQHF
v_gene: TRBV6-6; j_gene: TRBJ1-1; abundance: .; d_gene: .; CDR3nt: TGTGCCAGCAGCGTAGGGACACCGAACACTGAAGCTTTCTTT; CDR3aa: CASSVGTPNTEAFF
v_gene: TRBV2; j_gene: TRBJ1-6; abundance: .; d_gene: .; CDR3nt: TGTGCCAGTAGGATCTCCTATAATTCACCCCTCCACTTT; CDR3aa: CASRISYNSPLHF
v_gene: TRBV6-5; j_gene: TRBJ1-2; abundance: .; d_gene: TRBD1; CDR3nt: TGTGCCAGCATGGCAGGGGGCTATGGCTACACCTTC; CDR3aa: CASMAGGYGYTF
v_gene: TRBV5-6; j_gene: TRBJ1-2; abundance: .; d_gene: .; CDR3nt: TGTGCCAGCAGCTTGGCACAGACAAAGGCTGGCTACACCTTC; CDR3aa: CASSLAQTKAGYTF
v_gene: TRBV11-2; j_gene: TRBJ1-2; abundance: .; d_gene: .; CDR3nt: TGTGCCAGCAGCTTTCAGGGGAACTATGGCTACACCTTC; CDR3aa: CASSFQGNYGYTF
v_gene: TRBV6-1; j_gene: TRBJ1-2; abundance: .; d_gene: .; CDR3nt: TGTGCCAGCAGGGTCAGTACCTCCGATGGCTACACCTTC; CDR3aa: CASRVSTSDGYTF
v_gene: TRBV28; j_gene: TRBJ1-4; abundance: .; d_gene: .; CDR3nt: TGTGCCAGCATTAATGCGGGGGCTAATGAAAAACTGTTTTTT; CDR3aa: CASINAGANEKLFF
v_gene: TRBV29-1; j_gene: TRBJ2-7; abundance: .; d_gene: .; CDR3nt: TGCAGCGTTCGTGGCCGTGACGAGCAGTACTTC; CDR3aa: CSVRGRDEQYF
v_gene: TRBV7-9; j_gene: TRBJ2-2; abundance: .; d_gene: .; CDR3nt: TGTGCCAGCAGCCCAGGACATACGAACACCGGGGAGCTGTTTTTT; CDR3aa: CASSPGHTNTGELFF
v_gene: TRBV6-5; j_gene: TRBJ1-2; abundance: .; d_gene: TRBD1; CDR3nt: TGTGCCAGCAGCCAGACAGGGTTGGGAGACTATGGCTACACCTTC; CDR3aa: CASSQTGLGDYGYTF
v_gene: TRBV5-1; j_gene: TRBJ1-1; abundance: .; d_gene: TRBD1; CDR3nt: TGCGCCAGCAGCCCCAGGACAGGGGGAGGCACTGAAGCTTTCTTT; CDR3aa: CASSPRTGGGTEAFF
v_gene: TRBV7-2; j_gene: TRBJ2-3; abundance: .; d_gene: .; CDR3nt: TGTGCCAGCAGCTTAGCGCCTGCAGATACGCAGTATTTT; CDR3aa: CASSLAPADTQYF
v_gene: TRBV7-2; j_gene: TRBJ1-5; abundance: .; d_gene: .; CDR3nt: TGTGCCAGCAGCTTAGCCGGGGGGCCCAATCAGCCCCAGCATTTT; CDR3aa: CASSLAGGPNQPQHF
v_gene: TRBV18; j_gene: TRBJ2-3; abundance: .; d_gene: .; CDR3nt: TGTGCCAGCTCACCAATGGGCAGGTCGGGGGATGCGCAGTATTTT; CDR3aa: CASSPMGRSGDAQYF
v_gene: TRBV19; j_gene: TRBJ1-5; abundance: .; d_gene: .; CDR3nt: TGTGCCAGTAGTATAGAAGGACTTCGCAATCAGCCCCAGCATTTT; CDR3aa: CASSIEGLRNQPQHF
v_gene: TRBV29-1; j_gene: TRBJ1-1; abundance: few; d_gene: .; CDR3nt: TGCAGCGTTGGTAAGAGGGGGGTGAACACTGAAGCTTTCTTT; CDR3aa: CSVGKRGVNTEAFF
v_gene: TRBV6-1; j_gene: TRBJ1-1; abundance: .; d_gene: .; CDR3nt: TGTGCCAGCAGTGAAGAACGGGGGGGATACACTGAAGCTTTCTTT; CDR3aa: CASSEERGGYTEAFF
v_gene: TRBV6-5; j_gene: TRBJ1-2; abundance: once; d_gene: .; CDR3nt: TGTGCCAGCAGTTACACAGGGTCTGGCTACACCTTC; CDR3aa: CASSYTGSGYTF
v_gene: TRBV7-2; j_gene: TRBJ2-3; abundance: .; d_gene: TRBD2; CDR3nt: TGTGCCAGCAGCTTAGGTCCGACTCGGCTAGCGGGAGTGGATACGCAGTATTTT; CDR3aa: CASSLGPTRLAGVDTQYF
v_gene: TRBV27; j_gene: TRBJ2-3; abundance: .; d_gene: .; CDR3nt: TGTGCCACCTCCTTAGGGAACAGGGGCACAGATACGCAGTATTTT; CDR3aa: CATSLGNRGTDTQYF
v_gene: TRBV5-1; j_gene: TRBJ2-5; abundance: .; d_gene: .; CDR3nt: TGCGCCAGCAGCTTGGATCGGACCCAGTACTTC; CDR3aa: CASSLDRTQYF
v_gene: TRBV9; j_gene: TRBJ2-7; abundance: .; d_gene: TRBD2; CDR3nt: TGTGCCAGCAGCGTATCGTCTAGCGGGAGCGGCGAGCAGTACTTC; CDR3aa: CASSVSSSGSGEQYF
v_gene: TRBV18; j_gene: TRBJ1-2; abundance: .; d_gene: TRBD1; CDR3nt: TGTGCCAGCTCACCACTACAGGGGGATAATGGCTACACCTTC; CDR3aa: CASSPLQGDNGYTF
v_gene: TRBV4-1; j_gene: TRBJ2-1; abundance: .; d_gene: .; CDR3nt: TGCGCCAGCAGCCAAGACGGCCCTCCGTATAGAGTTGTGGAGCAGTTCTTC; CDR3aa: CASSQDGPPYRVVEQFF
v_gene: TRBV7-9; j_gene: TRBJ1-5; abundance: .; d_gene: TRBD1; CDR3nt: TGTGCCAGCAGCGACCGGGACAGGGGGCGGCATCAGCCCCAGCATTTT; CDR3aa: CASSDRDRGRHQPQHF
v_gene: TRBV21-1; j_gene: TRBJ2-7; abundance: .; d_gene: .; CDR3nt: TGTGCCAGATTCCTTTTACTAGCGGGGGATCCCTACGAGCAGTACTTC; CDR3aa: CARFLLLAGDPYEQYF
v_gene: TRBV19; j_gene: TRBJ2-2; abundance: .; d_gene: TRBD2; CDR3nt: TGTGCCAGTAGCCCGGGACTAGCGAACACCGGGGAGCTGTTTTTT; CDR3aa: CASSPGLANTGELFF
v_gene: TRBV30; j_gene: TRBJ2-7; abundance: .; d_gene: TRBD1; CDR3nt: TGTGCCTGGAGTGTAGGGCAGGGGGTCCACGAGCAGTACTTC; CDR3aa: CAWSVGQGVHEQYF
v_gene: TRBV5-4; j_gene: TRBJ1-1; abundance: .; d_gene: .; CDR3nt: TGTGCCAGCAGCTTGGCCCCGACAGTGAACACTGAAGCTTTCTTT; CDR3aa: CASSLAPTVNTEAFF
v_gene: TRBV9; j_gene: TRBJ2-3; abundance: .; d_gene: TRBD1; CDR3nt: TGTGCCAGCAGCGCCACAGGGGGAGCTAGCACAGATACGCAGTATTTT; CDR3aa: CASSATGGASTDTQYF
v_gene: TRBV5-6; j_gene: TRBJ2-2; abundance: once; d_gene: TRBD2; CDR3nt: TGTGCCAGCAGTATCCCGGGACTAGCGGGAAGTACCGGGGAGCTGTTTTTT; CDR3aa: CASSIPGLAGSTGELFF
v_gene: TRBV30; j_gene: TRBJ2-7; abundance: few; d_gene: TRBD2; CDR3nt: TGTGCCTGGAGTGTAGCGGGAGTGCGCGACGAGCAGTACTTC; CDR3aa: CAWSVAGVRDEQYF
v_gene: TRBV19; j_gene: TRBJ1-2; abundance: .; d_gene: TRBD1; CDR3nt: TGTGCCAGTGGTAGGGACAGCCCCTATGGCTACACCTTC; CDR3aa: CASGRDSPYGYTF
v_gene: TRBV7-2; j_gene: TRBJ2-3; abundance: once; d_gene: TRBD2; CDR3nt: TGCGCCAGCAGCCAAGGGACTAGTTTAGGAGATACGCAGTATTTT; CDR3aa: CASSQGTSLGDTQYF